This TCR beta chain comes out of a study of Graves' ophthalmopathy and Graves' hyperthyroidism. Study conclusions and caveats: The majority of expanded thyroid clonotypes above 0.001 frequency also occurred in blood. The model's prediction of ophthalmopathy progression had approximately 67% sensitivity and approximately 72% specificity.

Pregnancy or lactation, uncontrolled infections and other autoimmune diseases were grounds for excluding patients. This clonotype was seen at least ten times. Antigen specificity is unknown. RNA transcripts provided the template for amplifying TCR beta CDR3 regions. RT-PCR was first run with HTBI primers, then multiplex PCR in a second round. TCRdb re-called the multiplex PCR reads with MiXCR, one entry per CDR3 protein. The data hold a few hundred thousand distinct CDR3 sequences, with roughly 39% observed a single time. V was cut by 4 bases and J by 7 bases, with 16 bases left in between. Per germline, CDR1 SGHTA and CDR2 FQGNSA. This CDR3 is 14 amino acids long.

Input material: peripheral blood or thyroid tissue (not recorded which). The chain uses TRBV7-2 and TRBJ2-5; D is possibly TRBD2 (5 bases). The TCR was taken from an adult man with Graves' hyperthyroidism. In DNA form, the CDR3 reads TGTGCCAGCAGCTGGAGGACCGTCGGAGGGACCCAGTACTTC. The encoded protein is CASSWRTVGGTQYF.